This T cell receptor (beta chain) derives from a study of blood T cells in healthy people across ages. Study results and caveats: Age advanced and TCR beta diversity per million T cells fell, roughly linearly. Diversity was higher, and naive CD4+ cells more numerous, in long-lived donors than in aged donors.

This clonotype occurred a few times. Antigen: not known. The study recruited healthy Caucasian donors from Russia who were aged about 6 to 95. Each sample used at least 7 million PBMCs. The germline V and J ends were trimmed by 3 bases and 5 bases, with 22 bases remaining between them. CDR3 size: 18 residues. Germline V gene sequence: CDR1 LGHNA, CDR2 YSLEER. Together with a sample-barcoded 5' primer, a J-beta primer mix was included in a second PCR lasting about 7 to 12 cycles. MiXCR, applied by TCRdb to the 5' RACE reads, yields one record per CDR3 protein. The repertoire consists of some 900,000 distinct CDR3 sequences, with 48% occurring once and the leading ten covering 10% to 15%.

V gene TRBV4-3 combines with J gene TRBJ1-4, with D possibly matching TRBD1 (6 bases). This TCR derives from a man aged 25 to 45 in good health. Sequenced input: blood. CDR3: CASSHSKGDPGPNEKLFF. CDR3 DNA: TGCGCCAGCAGCCATTCCAAGGGGGACCCCGGTCCCAATGAAAAACTGTTTTTT.